This T cell receptor beta chain was documented in a study of cytomegalovirus exposure and HLA in healthy donors. Study findings and constraints: Researchers catalogued 150 or so TCR beta chains as cytomegalovirus-associated. CMV antigen specificity was confirmed in vitro for three CMV-associated chains. Accounts indicate the classifier identified cytomegalovirus status with strong specificity and sensitivity.

Worth noting for this clone: Its antigen remains unknown. In the same sample, other DNA sequences code for this CDR3.

The donors were members of the validation cohort comprising over a hundred subjects, separate from the roughly 730-subject first cohort. Here immunoSEQ multiplex PCR was the method, and the copy in TCRdb shows in-frame clones only, minus some. The repertoire holds approximately 160,000 clones, 85% to 90% seen once, with 3% to 3.5% in the top ten. Between the trimmed V and J ends, which lost 5 bases and 3 bases, there was a span of 14 bases. The CDR3 is made up of 14 amino acids. CDR1 and CDR2 (germline): SGHTA, FQGNSA. Sequencing used PBMCs. The chain is built from TRBV7-2 and TRBJ2-7; D might be TRBD2 (5 bases). The TCR sequence derives from a young woman in good health and CMV-seropositive. The CDR3 region has the DNA TGTGCCAGCAGCCTTGGCGGAGGCCTCTACGAGCAGTACTTC. It translates to CASSLGGGLYEQYF.